The clone carrying this TCR beta chain was counted once. Per the original data handling: Nucleated cell number was recorded as an estimate derived from reference gene primer amplification. The assay was immunoSEQ multiplex PCR, and TCRdb's table has in-frame clones only and misses some. The V and J calls and the clone size are those of that table, but D and trimming were determined from the DNA. The table lists a few hundred thousand clones, under 90% of them singletons. The data were obtained in a study of blood T cell repertoires in COVID-19. Turning to the study itself: Some COVID-19 samples were acute and others convalescent; all came from the United States, Italy and Spain. T cells, B-cell-depleted T cells, or PBMCs provided the cDNA or gDNA that served as material.

J lost 6 bases, V lost 4 bases, and 13 bases had no gene match. The germline CDR1 and CDR2 sequences are SNHLY and FYNNEI. This CDR3 spans 17 amino acids. The receptor was isolated from a man between 50 and 59 years old with acute or convalescent COVID-19. The sample taken for sequencing was peripheral blood. This sequence joins TRBV2 and TRBJ2-1; 9 bases are shared with TRBD2. In DNA form, the CDR3 reads TGTGCCAGCAGTGGACGGACTAGCGACTCGACCAGCAATGAGCAGTTCTTC. This codes for CASSGRTSDSTSNEQFF.